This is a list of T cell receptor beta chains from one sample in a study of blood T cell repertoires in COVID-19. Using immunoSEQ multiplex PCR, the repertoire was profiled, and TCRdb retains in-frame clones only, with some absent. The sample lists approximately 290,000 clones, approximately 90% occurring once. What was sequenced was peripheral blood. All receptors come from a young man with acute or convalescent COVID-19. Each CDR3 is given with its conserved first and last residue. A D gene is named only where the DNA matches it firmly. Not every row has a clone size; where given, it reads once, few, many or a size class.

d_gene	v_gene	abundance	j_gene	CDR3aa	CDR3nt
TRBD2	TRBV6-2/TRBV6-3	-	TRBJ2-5	CASSYPVYPGLAGLEETQYF	TGTGCCAGCAGTTACCCAGTGTATCCGGGACTAGCGGGGCTGGAAGAGACCCAGTACTTC
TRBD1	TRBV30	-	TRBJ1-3	CAWSVSGGASGNTIYF	TGTGCCTGGAGTGTGTCAGGGGGCGCTTCTGGAAACACCATATATTTT
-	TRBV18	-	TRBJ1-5	CASSLTPRGNQPQHF	TGTGCCAGCTCATTAACCCCGAGGGGCAATCAGCCCCAGCATTTT
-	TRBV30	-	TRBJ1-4	CAWSAPRFKNEKLFF	TGTGCCTGGAGTGCCCCGCGCTTCAAGAATGAAAAACTGTTTTTT
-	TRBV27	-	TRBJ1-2	CASSLFRGVTFGYTF	TGTGCCAGCAGTTTATTCCGGGGTGTCACATTCGGCTACACCTTC
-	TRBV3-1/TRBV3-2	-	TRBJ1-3	CASSHRVSGNTIYF	TGTGCCAGCAGCCACCGGGTCTCTGGAAACACCATATATTTT
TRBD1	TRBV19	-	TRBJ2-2	CASRWTGWAGELFF	TGTGCCAGTAGATGGACAGGGTGGGCCGGGGAGCTGTTTTTT
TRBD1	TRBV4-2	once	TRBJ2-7	CASSQEGTGNAYEQYF	TGTGCCAGCAGCCAAGAAGGGACAGGAAACGCCTACGAGCAGTACTTC
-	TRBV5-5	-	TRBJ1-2	CASSLWKGGYGYTF	TGTGCCAGCAGCTTGTGGAAAGGGGGTTATGGCTACACCTTC
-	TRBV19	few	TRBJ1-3	CASRAGSPRTSGNTIYF	TGTGCCAGTAGAGCCGGGTCACCAAGAACTTCTGGAAACACCATATATTTT
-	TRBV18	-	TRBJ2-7	CASSPTRQRDEQYF	TGTGCCAGCTCACCGACTAGGCAGAGGGACGAGCAGTACTTC
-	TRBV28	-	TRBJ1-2	CASRRTRSAVRYTF	TGTGCCAGCAGGCGTACGCGGAGTGCGGTTCGCTACACCTTC
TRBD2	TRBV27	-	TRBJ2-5	CASSTWTSRGETQYF	TGTGCCAGCAGTACGTGGACTAGCCGGGGGGAGACCCAGTACTTC
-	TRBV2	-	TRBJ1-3	CASSVQRGTIGNTIYF	TGTGCCAGCAGTGTCCAGCGGGGGACGATTGGAAACACCATATATTTT
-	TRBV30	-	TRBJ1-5	CAWSVRKTEGNQPQHF	TGTGCCTGGAGTGTACGAAAAACAGAAGGCAATCAGCCCCAGCATTTT
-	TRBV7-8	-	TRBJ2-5	CASSSGIGETQYF	TGTGCCAGCAGCTCGGGGATAGGGGAGACCCAGTACTTC
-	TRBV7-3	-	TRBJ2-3	CASRLSSGLTDTQYF	TGTGCCAGCAGATTGTCGAGCGGGTTAACAGATACGCAGTATTTT
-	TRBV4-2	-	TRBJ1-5	CASSPTFAAYNQPQHF	TGTGCCAGCAGCCCGACATTCGCCGCCTACAATCAGCCCCAGCATTTT
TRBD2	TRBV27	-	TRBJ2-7	CASSRLAGNSYEQYF	TGTGCCAGCAGTCGACTAGCGGGAAACTCCTACGAGCAGTACTTC
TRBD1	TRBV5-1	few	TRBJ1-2	CASSLAGTGDYGYTF	TGCGCCAGCAGCTTGGCTGGGACAGGGGATTATGGCTACACCTTC
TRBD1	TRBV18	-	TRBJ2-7	CASAGTGVEQYF	TGTGCCAGCGCCGGGACAGGGGTCGAGCAGTACTTC
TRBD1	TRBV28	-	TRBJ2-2	CASSFHRGNTGELFF	TGTGCCAGCAGTTTCCACAGGGGAAATACCGGGGAGCTGTTTTTT
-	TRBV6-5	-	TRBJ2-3	CASSSSGTGLADTQYF	TGTGCCAGCAGTTCCTCCGGGACTGGGCTTGCAGATACGCAGTATTTT
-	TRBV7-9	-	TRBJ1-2	CASSPLLQAPDGYTF	TGTGCCAGCAGCCCCCTTCTCCAGGCCCCAGATGGCTACACCTTC
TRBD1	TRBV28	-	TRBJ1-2	CASSSGQGTYGYTF	TGTGCCAGCAGTTCGGGACAGGGGACCTATGGCTACACCTTC
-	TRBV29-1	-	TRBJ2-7	CSVVEDRLYEQYF	TGCAGCGTTGTTGAGGACAGACTTTACGAGCAGTACTTC
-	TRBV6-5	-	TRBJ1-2	CASSPRGDYNYGYTF	TGTGCCAGCAGCCCCAGGGGTGACTATAACTATGGCTACACCTTC
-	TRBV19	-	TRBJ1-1	CASSILNEAFF	TGTGCCAGTAGTATCTTAAATGAAGCTTTCTTT
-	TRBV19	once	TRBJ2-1	CATEGVGRGEQFF	TGTGCCACCGAAGGGGTTGGGCGGGGAGAGCAGTTCTTC
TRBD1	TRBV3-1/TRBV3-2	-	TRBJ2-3	CASSRGQGVADTQYF	TGTGCCAGCAGCCGGGGACAGGGGGTCGCAGATACGCAGTATTTT
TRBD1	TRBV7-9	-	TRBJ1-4	CASSFQGGEGEKLFF	TGTGCCAGCAGCTTCCAAGGGGGCGAAGGTGAAAAACTGTTTTTT
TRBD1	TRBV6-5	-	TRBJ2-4	CAGKTGGADIQYF	TGTGCCGGAAAGACAGGGGGTGCGGACATTCAGTACTTC
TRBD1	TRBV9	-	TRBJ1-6	CASSASTTGVDNSPLHF	TGTGCCAGCAGCGCCTCTACAACAGGGGTTGATAATTCACCCCTCCACTTT
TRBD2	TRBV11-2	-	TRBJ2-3	CASSLVAGGLFDTQYF	TGTGCCAGCAGCTTAGTAGCGGGAGGGCTTTTCGATACGCAGTATTTT
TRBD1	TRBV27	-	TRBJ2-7	CASSKRSDRAVVEPKEQYF	TGTGCCAGCAGCAAAAGATCGGACAGGGCGGTGGTCGAGCCTAAGGAGCAGTACTTC
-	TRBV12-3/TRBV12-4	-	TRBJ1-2	CASSLGRSYGYTF	TGTGCCAGCAGTTTGGGCCGGTCCTATGGCTACACCTTC
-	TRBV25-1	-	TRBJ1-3	CASLAISGNTIYF	TGTGCCAGCTTGGCAATTTCTGGAAACACCATATATTTT
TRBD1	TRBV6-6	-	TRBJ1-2	CASSPTGDYGYTF	TGTGCCAGCAGCCCGACAGGGGACTATGGCTACACCTTC
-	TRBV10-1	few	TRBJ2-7	CASSPGYEQYF	TGCGCCAGCAGCCCCGGCTACGAGCAGTACTTC
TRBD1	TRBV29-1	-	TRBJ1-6	CSVTTGEHNSPLHF	TGCAGCGTAACTACAGGGGAACATAATTCACCCCTCCACTTT
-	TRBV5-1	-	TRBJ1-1	CASSLTSNTEAFF	TGCGCCAGCAGCTTAACATCGAACACTGAAGCTTTCTTT